The T cell receptor beta chain under discussion was sequenced for a study of PD-L1 blockade in urothelial cancer. Study information: It was in 2014 that patients started atezolizumab at 1,200 mg intravenously every 3 weeks. Prior chemotherapy ranged from 0 to 3 regimens per patient. Blood was analyzed 3 weeks (second dose) and 6 weeks after treatment start. A median of roughly 130,000 T cells was found in the blood samples.

Measured with immunoSEQ multiplex PCR; TCRdb has only the in-frame clones, and not every one. Here the sample spans under 90,000 clones, roughly 90% being singletons. The length of the CDR3 is 15 residues. The V end lost 2 bases, the J end lost 0 bases, and 9 bases lay between the germline ends. Per the germline V gene, CDR1 is LNHNV and CDR2 is YYDKDF (reference sequence). This TCR came from a man aged 60 to 75 with urothelial cancer. The gene calls are TRBV15 and TRBJ2-3; possibly TRBD2 for D (5 bases). The sequences come from PBMCs, collected around atezolizumab (anti-PD-L1) treatment. CDR3 sequence reads: CATSRSLASTDTQYF. The CDR3 DNA reads as TGTGCCACCAGCAGATCCCTAGCTAGCACAGATACGCAGTATTTT.